This T cell receptor (beta chain) stems from a study of T cells expressing NK-cell markers. At the level of the study: HCMV serostatus: seven of eight sequenced donors positive, one negative. Regarding the study as a whole: Where several donors were concerned, these clonotypes also led the CD3+CD56-NKG2C+ fraction.

The germline V gene has CDR1 SEHNR and CDR2 FQNEAQ (reference sequence). The CDR3 contains 13 residues. The authors made TCR beta cDNA libraries by 5'RACE template switching. This switching added a universal primer site and UMIs. TCRdb re-called the 5' RACE reads and shows each CDR3 protein once, DNA omitted. Its listing shows roughly 300,000 distinct CDR3 sequences. Turning to this clonotype: Its antigen is not known.

The specimen sequenced was blood T cells: a sorted CD56 or NKG2C T cell subset, CD4+ or CD8+ T cells, or bulk PBMC T cells (not recorded which). V and J are TRBV7-9 and TRBJ1-4; the TCRdb D gene call, TRBD1, has no DNA to confirm it. The receptor was derived from a woman between 18 and 70 years old in good health. The CDR3 sequence: CASSSPGPEKLFF. Using reference TRBV7-9 and TRBJ1-4 for the parts outside the CDR3, the full variable domain is DTGVSQNPRHKITKRGQNVTFRCDPISEHNRLYWYRQTLGQGPEFLTYFQNEAQLEKSRLLSDRFSAERPKGSFSTLEIQRTEQGDSAMYLCASSSPGPEKLFFGSGTQLSVL.